Many counts were recorded for the clone carrying this TCR beta chain. What it recognizes is unknown. TCRdb reanalysed the PCR reads using MiXCR and keeps one entry per CDR3 protein. The sample includes about 510,000 distinct CDR3 sequences, about 22% seen only once; the top ten take approximately 0.8%. Naive CD8 T cells, phenotype CD8+CD4-CCR7+CD45RA+, were sorted. The data originate from a study of molecular identifiers for immune sequencing clone quantification. Study findings and constraints: In CMV-specific effectors, clones above 20 copies held over 99% of molecules; naive, under 1%. Identical TCR molecules sharing a barcode could underestimate highly expanded clone sizes.

V trimming: 3 bases; J trimming: 7 bases; junction bases outside the gene matches: 9. Germline values: CDR1 LNHDA, CDR2 SQIVND (reference sequence). The CDR3 contains 16 residues. The source material was naive CD8+ T cells from blood, with Jurkat cell RNA spiked in. Described subset: FACS-sorted CD8+CD4-CCR7+CD45RA+ naive T cells. This chain joins TRBV19 and TRBJ1-5, with 10 bases matching TRBD1. The clonotype was recovered from a human donor in good health. Some libraries in this study had Jurkat cell RNA spiked in. CDR3 bases: TGTGCCAGTAGTATGGGGGACAGGGGCCTAGAACAGCCCCAGCATTTT. Translating gives CASSMGDRGLEQPQHF. The full variable domain, in which reference TRBV19 and TRBJ1-5 provide the parts outside the CDR3, is DGGITQSPKYLFRKEGQNVTLSCEQNLNHDAMYWYRQDPGQGLRLIYYSQIVNDFQKGDIAEGYSVSREKKESFPLTVTSAQKNPTAFYLCASSMGDRGLEQPQHFGDGTRLSIL.